The 19 T cell receptor beta chains below were found in one sample sequenced in a study of identifying expanded T cells in peripheral blood. The method was immunoSEQ multiplex PCR; TCRdb's version includes in-frame clones alone and lacks a portion of them. Altogether under 100,000 clones are present, about 85% being singletons, with the ten largest covering around 4.3%. What was sequenced was blood. The source of these receptors is a person aged 18 to 70 in good health.

The rearrangement joins TRBV2 to TRBJ2-7; possibly TRBD2 for D (5 bases). The V end lost 6 bases, the J end lost 3 bases, and 9 bases lay between the germline ends. CDR3 length: 12 residues. Germline V CDR1 and CDR2: SNHLY, FYNNEI. CDR3 in amino acids: CASSYGVYEQYF. CDR3 DNA: TGTGCCAGCAGCTACGGGGTCTACGAGCAGTACTTC.

This clone was seen only a few times. J is TRBJ1-6 and V is TRBV11-2, with D unresolved. CDR1 SGHAT and CDR2 FQNNGV come from the germline V gene. There are 16 residues in the CDR3. V was trimmed by 5 bases and J by 1 base, leaving 12 bases between them. The CDR3 bases are TGTGCCAGCAGCGGCAGGCAGCCTTCCTATAATTCACCCCTCCACTTT. This sequence encodes CASSGRQPSYNSPLHF. Combining the CDR3 with reference TRBV11-2 and TRBJ1-6 gives the whole variable domain EAGVAQSPRYKIIEKRQSVAFWCNPISGHATLYWYQQILGQGPKLLIQFQNNGVVDDSQLPKDRFSAERLKGVDSTLKIQPAKLEDSAVYLCASSGRQPSYNSPLHFGNGTRLTVT.

The CDR3 DNA is TGTGCCAGCAGCTTAGCCCCCAATGGCTACACCTTC. It codes for CASSLAPNGYTF. V is TRBV13 and J is TRBJ1-2; unclear D gene. The CDR3 runs 12 residues. Between the trimmed V and J ends, which lost 1 base and 6 bases, there was a span of 6 bases. Per germline, CDR1 PRHDT and CDR2 FYEKMQ (reference sequence).

The V call is TRBV5-5, the J call TRBJ1-6; the D gene is possibly TRBD1 (6 bases). V was clipped by 6 bases and J by 2 bases, with 9 bases between them. Germline CDR1 and CDR2: SGHKS and YYEKEE (reference sequence). CDR3 length: 14 residues. CDR3 nucleotide sequence: TGTGCCAGCACGGGGGCACCCTATAATTCACCCCTCCACTTT. It is translated as CASTGAPYNSPLHF.

The genes are TRBV10-3 and TRBJ2-7, with D unclear. The ends were cut back, 6 bases at V and 3 bases at J, with 9 bases in the middle. CDR3 length: 12 amino acids. The germline CDR1 and CDR2 sequences are ENHRY and SYGVKD. This chain's CDR3 is CAIREDFYEQYF. The CDR3 DNA follows: TGTGCCATCAGGGAAGATTTCTACGAGCAGTACTTC.

The chain recombines TRBV7-2 with TRBJ1-6; no clear D. The CDR3 spans 15 residues. The germline CDR1 and CDR2 sequences are SGHTA and FQGNSA. Trimming left V 1 base short and J 10 bases short, with 14 bases between. The CDR3 DNA is TGTGCCAGCAGCTTAGTCGGCCCCGTAGGGTCACCCCTCCACTTT. Its translation is CASSLVGPVGSPLHF.

The rearrangement joins TRBV6-5 to TRBJ1-6; 7 bases line up with TRBD1. Germline CDR1 is MNHEY and CDR2 is SVGAGI. Trimming cost V 6 bases and J 6 bases; bases outside gene matches: 8. The CDR3 is made up of 15 amino acids. As DNA, the CDR3 is TGTGCCAGCAGCTTGACAGGGTCTATTAATTCACCCCTCCACTTT. Translation gives CASSLTGSINSPLHF.

The chain combines TRBV5-6 with TRBJ2-7; perhaps TRBD2 as D (6 bases). Germline values: CDR1 SGHDT, CDR2 YYEEEE. V was clipped by 8 bases and J by 6 bases, with 18 bases between them. This CDR3 spans 13 amino acids. This chain's CDR3 is CASHPGASTEQYF. CDR3 nucleotide sequence: TGTGCCAGTCACCCGGGAGCAAGCACCGAGCAGTACTTC.

The chain carries TRBV7-9 and TRBJ2-5; TRBD1 matches 7 bases. The CDR3 spans 16 residues. The trim removed 5 bases at V and 1 base at J, leaving 10 bases unmatched. Per germline, CDR1 SEHNR and CDR2 FQNEAQ (reference sequence). CDR3 sequence (DNA): TGTGCCAGCAGCCCTCAGGGGGAAGGGCTCCAAGAGACCCAGTACTTC. The encoded protein is CASSPQGEGLQETQYF.

The V call is TRBV9, the J call TRBJ1-6, with D maybe TRBD1 (5 bases). The V end lost 4 bases, the J end lost 6 bases, and 17 bases lay between the germline ends. Looked up from germline, CDR1 is SGDLS and CDR2 is YYNGEE. CDR3 length: 16 residues. The CDR3 bases are TGTGCCAGCAGCACTTCCCGGGACCCGGCTAATTCACCCCTCCACTTT. Amino acid sequence: CASSTSRDPANSPLHF.

The gene calls are TRBV28 and TRBJ1-2; D is unclear. Trimming took 5 bases from V and 4 from J, leaving 14 bases between them. CDR1 is MDHEN and CDR2 is SYDVKM in the germline V gene. The CDR3 has 14 amino acids. The CDR3 DNA sequence: TGTGCCAGCAGTCCCACGAGGGTAAGCTATGGCTACACCTTC. Protein product: CASSPTRVSYGYTF.

This rearrangement joins TRBV19 to TRBJ1-4; D not certain. The germline V and J ends were trimmed by 5 bases and 5 bases, with 15 bases remaining between them. Germline V CDR1 and CDR2: LNHDA, SQIVND (reference sequence). CDR3 size: 15 residues. CDR3 region: CASSWGGLENEKLFF. The DNA of the CDR3 is TGTGCCAGTAGTTGGGGAGGGCTGGAGAATGAAAAACTGTTTTTT. Full variable domain (outside the CDR3, taken from reference TRBV19 and TRBJ1-4): DGGITQSPKYLFRKEGQNVTLSCEQNLNHDAMYWYRQDPGQGLRLIYYSQIVNDFQKGDIAEGYSVSREKKESFPLTVTSAQKNPTAFYLCASSWGGLENEKLFFGSGTQLSVL.

V and J are TRBV30 and TRBJ1-4; possibly TRBD1 for D (5 bases). Trimming left V 2 bases short and J 8 bases short, with 18 bases between. There are 15 residues in the CDR3. Germline lookup yields CDR1 GTSNPN and CDR2 SVGIG (reference sequence). In nucleotides, the CDR3 is TGTGCCTGGAGTAAATCGACAGTGGTTCGAGAAAAACTGTTTTTT. Translating gives CAWSKSTVVREKLFF.

The chain carries TRBV7-6 and TRBJ2-7; TRBD2 matches at 13 bases. This CDR3 region has 16 residues. Germline loops: CDR1 SGHVS, CDR2 FNYEAQ. J was trimmed by 1 base and V by 1 base; bases with no gene match: 1. The DNA of the CDR3 is TGTGCCAGCAGCTTAGAGACTAGCGGGGGGTCCTACGAGCAGTACTTC. Its protein product is CASSLETSGGSYEQYF. Filled out from reference TRBV7-6 and TRBJ2-7, the complete variable domain reads GAGVSQSPRYKVTKRGQDVALRCDPISGHVSLYWYRQALGQGPEFLTYFNYEAQQDKSGLPNDRFSAERPEGSISTLTIQRTEQRDSAMYRCASSLETSGGSYEQYFGPGTRLTVT.

This chain links TRBV6-1 with TRBJ1-5; 7 positions match TRBD1. J gave up 1 base and V 3 bases, and 6 bases lay outside the gene matches. The CDR3 extends over 16 amino acids. Germline CDR1 reads MNHNS; CDR2 reads SASEGT. Here the CDR3 DNA reads TGTGCCAGCAGTGATCTTTACAGGGGAAGCAATCAGCCCCAGCATTTT. Translating it yields CASSDLYRGSNQPQHF.

This clone was detected a few times. The chain combines TRBV27 with TRBJ1-6; unclear D gene. Germline values: CDR1 MNHEY, CDR2 SMNVEV (reference sequence). This CDR3 spans 13 amino acids. Trimming pared 5 bases from V and 7 bases from J, leaving 9 bases between. The CDR3 region is CASSRASNSPLHF. The CDR3 DNA reads as TGTGCCAGCAGTCGGGCCTCAAATTCACCCCTCCACTTT.

The V call is TRBV2, the J call TRBJ1-6; 7 nucleotides match TRBD1. CDR1 SNHLY and CDR2 FYNNEI come from the germline V gene. The trim removed 6 bases at V and 7 bases at J, leaving 6 bases unmatched. The CDR3 is made up of 14 amino acids. The CDR3 protein is CASSPGTENSPLHF. As DNA, the CDR3 is TGTGCCAGCAGCCCGGGGACAGAGAATTCACCCCTCCACTTT. Looking up the rest from reference TRBV2 and TRBJ1-6 gives the full variable domain: EPEVTQTPSHQVTQMGQEVILRCVPISNHLYFYWYRQILGQKVEFLVSFYNNEISEKSEIFDDQFSVERPDGSNFTLKIRSTKLEDSAMYFCASSPGTENSPLHFGNGTRLTVT.

The chain has TRBV11-2 and TRBJ2-1; 7 bases agree with TRBD2. The germline CDR1 and CDR2 sequences are SGHAT and FQNNGV. There are 13 residues in the CDR3. With V trimmed by 5 bases and J by 15 bases, 13 bases remained unmatched. Here the CDR3 reads CASSGVLGREVFF. The DNA of the CDR3 is TGTGCCAGCAGCGGGGTCTTGGGGAGGGAAGTGTTCTTC.

The J gene is TRBJ2-2, the V gene TRBV18; TRBD1 agrees at 7 bases. The CDR3 contains 16 residues. Looked up from germline, CDR1 is KGHSH and CDR2 is LQKENI. V dropped 0 bases and J dropped 0; count of bases not matched to a gene: 1. The CDR3 DNA is TGTGCCAGCTCACCACCGACAGGGACGAACACCGGGGAGCTGTTTTTT. This gives the protein CASSPPTGTNTGELFF.